This passage covers 9 T cell receptor beta chains from one sample sequenced in a study of technical replicates of blood from a handful of donors. Repertoires were generated with immunoSEQ multiplex PCR, while TCRdb's copy carries only in-frame clones and drops some. The sample records about 80,000 clones, roughly 98% being singletons. The specimen was T cells isolated from PBMCs. The receptors stem from a human donor in good health.

This clone has just one count. This chain uses TRBV11-2 with TRBJ1-4; a weak D match, TRBD1 (6 bases). The V gene lost 5 bases and the J gene lost 10 bases, with 20 bases spanning the gap. The V gene's germline CDR1 is SGHAT and CDR2 FQNNGV. This CDR3 spans 15 amino acids. Written as DNA, the CDR3 is TGTGCCAGCAGCCTCAGACAGGAGAGGAGCGGAAAACTGTTTTTT. This sequence encodes CASSLRQERSGKLFF. The variable domain in full, completed from reference TRBV11-2 and TRBJ1-4, reads EAGVAQSPRYKIIEKRQSVAFWCNPISGHATLYWYQQILGQGPKLLIQFQNNGVVDDSQLPKDRFSAERLKGVDSTLKIQPAKLEDSAVYLCASSLRQERSGKLFFGSGTQLSVL.

The CDR3: CASSITQGMWGYTF. The CDR3 nucleotides are TGTGCCAGCAGCATTACTCAGGGGATGTGGGGCTACACCTTC. The chain has TRBV6-5 and TRBJ1-2; D perhaps matches TRBD1 (6 bases). V was pared by 6 bases and J by 8 bases, with 19 bases between. CDR3 size: 14 residues. Germline V gene sequence: CDR1 MNHEY, CDR2 SVGAGI.

The genes are TRBV27 and TRBJ2-1, with D possibly TRBD2 on 5 matching bases. V was trimmed by 2 bases and J by 7 bases, leaving 12 bases between them. The CDR3 is 14 residues long. The germline gives CDR1 MNHEY, CDR2 SMNVEV (reference sequence). CDR3 amino acids: CASSLVSARNEQFF. Written as DNA, the CDR3 is TGTGCCAGCAGTTTAGTTAGCGCTCGTAATGAGCAGTTCTTC.

This sequence joins TRBV15 and TRBJ2-3; a weak D match, TRBD1 (7 bases). Germline CDR1 and CDR2: LNHNV and YYDKDF (reference sequence). CDR3 size: 14 residues. The ends were cut back, 1 base at V and 4 bases at J, with 9 bases in the middle. The CDR3 DNA sequence: TGTGCCACCAGCAGAGTCAGGGGGGCAGATACGCAGTATTTT. Translated: CATSRVRGADTQYF.

The chain recombines TRBV5-4 with TRBJ2-7; 7 bases fit TRBD2. The CDR3 length is 14 residues. CDR1 is SGHNT and CDR2 is YYREEE in the germline V gene (reference sequence). J lost 8 bases, V lost 0 bases, and 8 bases had no gene match. The CDR3 coding sequence is TGTGCCAGCAGCTTGGTTGGGGGGGACTTACAGCAGTACTTC. This sequence encodes CASSLVGGDLQQYF.

The CDR3 loop is CASSESSGSTGELFF. The CDR3 DNA is TGCGCCAGCAGTGAGTCTAGCGGGAGCACCGGGGAGCTGTTTTTT. The chain combines TRBV10-2 with TRBJ2-2, with 9 bases matching TRBD2. Per germline, CDR1 WSHSY and CDR2 SAAADI. This CDR3 is built from 15 residues. V trimming: 0 bases; J trimming: 4 bases; junction bases outside the gene matches: 0.

CDR3 amino acids: CASSLYGTGGSSYEQYF. In DNA, the CDR3 is TGTGCCAGCAGTTTATACGGGACAGGGGGGAGCTCCTACGAGCAGTACTTC. The J gene is TRBJ2-7, the V gene TRBV27; TRBD1 agrees at 11 bases. J lost 0 bases, V lost 1 base, and 5 bases had no gene match. The CDR3 spans 17 residues. Germline V lookup: CDR1 MNHEY, CDR2 SMNVEV (reference sequence).

The genes are TRBV6-1 and TRBJ1-5; a possible D gene is TRBD1 (5 bases). V lost 8 bases and J 3 bases, leaving 8 bases between the germline ends. The CDR3 contains 12 residues. The germline gives CDR1 MNHNS, CDR2 SASEGT. CDR3 region: CASGTANQPQHF. The CDR3 DNA reads TGTGCCAGCGGGACTGCCAATCAGCCCCAGCATTTT.

The gene calls are TRBV7-9 and TRBJ2-1; possible D gene TRBD2, 5 bases. The CDR3 extends over 16 amino acids. Germline CDR1 SEHNR, CDR2 FQNEAQ (reference sequence). V was cut by 6 bases and J by 0 bases, with 15 bases left in between. CDR3 bases: TGTGCCAGCAGACCTACTAGTTCCAGCTCCTACAATGAGCAGTTCTTC. This translates into CASRPTSSSSYNEQFF.